This T cell receptor (beta chain) was sequenced for a study of T-cell reconstitution after alpha-beta-depleted transplantation in children. General observations from the study: From newly produced T cells came most of the T-cell counts and diversity one year after transplant.

Unique molecular identifiers were used in preparing the TCRbeta library. TCRdb re-called the PCR reads with MiXCR, one entry per CDR3 protein. The top ten hold less than 9% of the sample, which has 250,000 to 300,000 distinct CDR3 sequences, roughly a tenth seen once. The CDR3 has 18 amino acids. Germline CDR1 LNHDA, CDR2 SQIVND (reference sequence). Trimming took 3 bases from V and 6 from J; bases not matched to a gene: 15. This clonotype was detected many times. Its antigen is not known. Material: PBMCs, obtained before TCRalphabeta/CD19-depleted stem cell transplant. The chain recombines TRBV19 with TRBJ2-1, with 9 bases lining up with TRBD2. This TCR was sampled from a boy in the first two years of life with acute myeloid leukemia, due to receive a stem cell transplant. The DNA for the CDR3 is TGTGCCAGTAGTATCCCTGGGTGGATAGCGGGGGAAGTCAATGAGCAGTTCTTC. It specifies CASSIPGWIAGEVNEQFF.